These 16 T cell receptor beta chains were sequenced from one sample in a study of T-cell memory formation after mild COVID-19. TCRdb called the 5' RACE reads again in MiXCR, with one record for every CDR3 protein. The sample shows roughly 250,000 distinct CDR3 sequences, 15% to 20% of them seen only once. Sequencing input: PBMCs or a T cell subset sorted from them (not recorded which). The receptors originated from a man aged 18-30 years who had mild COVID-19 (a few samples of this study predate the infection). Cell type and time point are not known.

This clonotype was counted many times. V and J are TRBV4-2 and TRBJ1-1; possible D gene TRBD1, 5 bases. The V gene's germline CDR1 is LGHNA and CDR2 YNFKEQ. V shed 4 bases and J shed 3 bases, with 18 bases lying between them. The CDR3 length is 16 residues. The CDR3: CASSPFKGLEDTEAFF. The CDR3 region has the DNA TGTGCCAGCAGCCCATTCAAGGGGTTAGAGGACACTGAAGCTTTCTTT.

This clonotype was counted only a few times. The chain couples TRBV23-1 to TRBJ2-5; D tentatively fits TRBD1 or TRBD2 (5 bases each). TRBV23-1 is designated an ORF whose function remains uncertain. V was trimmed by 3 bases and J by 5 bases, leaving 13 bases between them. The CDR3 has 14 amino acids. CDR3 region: CASSQACREETQYF. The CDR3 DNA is TGCGCCAGCAGTCAGGCCTGCAGGGAGGAGACCCAGTACTTC.

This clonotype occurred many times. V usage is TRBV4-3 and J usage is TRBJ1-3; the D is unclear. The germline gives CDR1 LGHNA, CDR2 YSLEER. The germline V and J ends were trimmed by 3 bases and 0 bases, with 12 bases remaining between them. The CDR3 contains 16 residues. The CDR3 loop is CASSHLDGYSGNTIYF. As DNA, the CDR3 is TGCGCCAGCAGCCACCTCGACGGCTACTCTGGAAACACCATATATTTT.

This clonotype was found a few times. Here the CDR3 reads CASSRQRAGRGDEQFF. CDR3 nucleotide sequence: TGTGCCAGCAGCCGGCAAAGGGCCGGGAGAGGCGATGAGCAGTTCTTC. The chain joins TRBV7-3 to TRBJ2-1, with a weak D call TRBD2 (6 bases). Germline values: CDR1 SGHTA, CDR2 FQGTGA. There are 16 residues in the CDR3. The V end was cut by 5 bases, the J end by 8 bases, with 22 bases between.

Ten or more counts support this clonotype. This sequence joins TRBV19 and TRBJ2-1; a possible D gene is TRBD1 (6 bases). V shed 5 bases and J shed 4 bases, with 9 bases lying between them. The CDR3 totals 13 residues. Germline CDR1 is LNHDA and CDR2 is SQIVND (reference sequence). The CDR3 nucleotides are TGTGCCAGTAGTCTCGACAGGTACAATGAGCAGTTCTTC. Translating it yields CASSLDRYNEQFF.

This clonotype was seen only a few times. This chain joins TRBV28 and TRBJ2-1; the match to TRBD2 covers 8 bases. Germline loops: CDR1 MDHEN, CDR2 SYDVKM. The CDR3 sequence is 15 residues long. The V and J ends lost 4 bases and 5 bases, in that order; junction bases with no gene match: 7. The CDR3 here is CASSSTGGSNNEQFF. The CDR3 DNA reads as TGTGCCAGCAGTTCAACGGGGGGGTCCAACAATGAGCAGTTCTTC. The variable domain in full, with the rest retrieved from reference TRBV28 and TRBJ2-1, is DVKVTQSSRYLVKRTGEKVFLECVQDMDHENMFWYRQDPGLGLRLIYFSYDVKMKEKGDIPEGYSVSREKKERFSLILESASTNQTSMYLCASSSTGGSNNEQFFGPGTRLTVL.

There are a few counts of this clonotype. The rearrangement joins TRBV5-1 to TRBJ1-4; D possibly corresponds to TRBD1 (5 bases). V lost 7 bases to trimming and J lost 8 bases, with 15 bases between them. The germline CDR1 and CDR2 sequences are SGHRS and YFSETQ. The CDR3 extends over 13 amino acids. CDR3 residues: CASGFGGGEKLFF. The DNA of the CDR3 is TGCGCCAGCGGATTCGGGGGGGGAGAAAAACTGTTTTTT.

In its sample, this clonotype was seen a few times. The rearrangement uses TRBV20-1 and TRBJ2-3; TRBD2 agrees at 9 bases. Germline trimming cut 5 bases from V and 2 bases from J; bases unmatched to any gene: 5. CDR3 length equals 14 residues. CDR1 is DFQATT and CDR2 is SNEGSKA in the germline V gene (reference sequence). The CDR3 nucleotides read TGCAGTGCTGGTAGCGGGGGAGCCACAGATACGCAGTATTTT. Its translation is CSAGSGGATDTQYF.

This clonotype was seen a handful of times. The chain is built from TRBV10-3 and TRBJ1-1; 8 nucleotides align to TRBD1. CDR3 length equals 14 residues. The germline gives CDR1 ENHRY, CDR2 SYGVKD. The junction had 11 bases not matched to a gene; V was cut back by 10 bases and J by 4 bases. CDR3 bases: TGTGCCACCACTATTCAGGGGGCTAGCACTGAAGCTTTCTTT. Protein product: CATTIQGASTEAFF.

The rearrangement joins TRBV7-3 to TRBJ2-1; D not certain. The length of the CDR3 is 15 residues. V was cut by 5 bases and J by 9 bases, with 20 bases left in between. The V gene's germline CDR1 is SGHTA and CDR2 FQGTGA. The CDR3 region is CASSPTPSRHGEQFF. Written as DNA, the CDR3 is TGTGCCAGCAGCCCTACCCCGTCACGACACGGTGAGCAGTTCTTC.

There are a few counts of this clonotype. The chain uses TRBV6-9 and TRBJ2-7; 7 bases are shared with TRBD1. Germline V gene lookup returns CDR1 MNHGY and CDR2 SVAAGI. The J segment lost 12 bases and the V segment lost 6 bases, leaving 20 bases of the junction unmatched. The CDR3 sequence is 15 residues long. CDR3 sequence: CASSPTPGQNSWGYV. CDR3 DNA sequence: TGTGCCAGCAGCCCTACTCCGGGACAGAACTCTTGGGGGTACGTC.

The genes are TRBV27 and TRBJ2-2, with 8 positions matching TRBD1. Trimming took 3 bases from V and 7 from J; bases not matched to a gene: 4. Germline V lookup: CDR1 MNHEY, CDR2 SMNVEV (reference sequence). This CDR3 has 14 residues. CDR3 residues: CASSFAGGIGELFF. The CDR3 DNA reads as TGTGCCAGCAGTTTCGCAGGGGGCATCGGGGAGCTGTTTTTT.

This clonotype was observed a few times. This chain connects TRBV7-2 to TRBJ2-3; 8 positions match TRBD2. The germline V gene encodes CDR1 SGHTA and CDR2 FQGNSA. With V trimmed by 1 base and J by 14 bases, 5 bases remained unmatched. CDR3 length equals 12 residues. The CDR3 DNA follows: TGTGCCAGCAGCTTAGACGGGCTAGCGGGGTATTTT. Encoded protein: CASSLDGLAGYF.

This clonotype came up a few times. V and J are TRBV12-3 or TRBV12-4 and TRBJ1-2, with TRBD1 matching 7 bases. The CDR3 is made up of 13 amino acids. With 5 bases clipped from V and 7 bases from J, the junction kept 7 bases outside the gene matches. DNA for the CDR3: TGTGCCAGCAGTCCTACAGGGGCTGGTGGCTACACCTTC. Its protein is CASSPTGAGGYTF.

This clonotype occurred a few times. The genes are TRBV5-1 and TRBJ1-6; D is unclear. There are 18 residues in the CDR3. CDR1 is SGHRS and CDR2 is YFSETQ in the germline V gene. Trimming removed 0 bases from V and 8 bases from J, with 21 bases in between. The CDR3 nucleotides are TGCGCCAGCAGCTTGGTCTACGACCGGTACAAGTTGGATTCACCCCTCCACTTT. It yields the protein CASSLVYDRYKLDSPLHF.

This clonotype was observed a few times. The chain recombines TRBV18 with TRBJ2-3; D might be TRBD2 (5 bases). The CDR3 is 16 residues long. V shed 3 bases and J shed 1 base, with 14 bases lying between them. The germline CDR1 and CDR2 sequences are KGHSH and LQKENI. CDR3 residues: CASSPEWAGGTDTQYF. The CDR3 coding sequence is TGTGCCAGCTCACCCGAATGGGCGGGCGGCACAGATACGCAGTATTTT.